This T cell receptor (beta chain) was sequenced during a study of CD8 T cells in ankylosing spondylitis. Whole-study results and caveats: Disease-linked clones reportedly concentrated significantly in matched ankylosing spondylitis synovial fluid. Earlier reports found some motif variants in synovial fluid and blood in reactive arthritis. Blood of patients with ankylosing spondylitis appeared to be characterized by a TCR beta motif of several highly homologous variants.

Molecular-barcoded quantitative 5'-RACE produced these TCR beta libraries. TCRdb recomputed calls from the 5' RACE reads with MiXCR, one row per CDR3 protein. This sample has more than 600,000 distinct CDR3 sequences; 15% to 20% occur once, and the top ten carry 15% to 20%. Germline-derived CDR1 and CDR2 are MGHRA and YSYEKL. The CDR3 length is 16 residues. The J segment lost 3 bases and the V segment lost 4 bases, leaving 12 bases of the junction unmatched. Worth noting for this clonotype: As yet, its antigen is unknown.

This receptor was obtained from a male donor with ankylosing spondylitis. The material sequenced was blood, either unsorted or a sorted T cell fraction (not recorded which). The chain employs TRBV4-1 and TRBJ2-7; 7 nucleotides match TRBD1. CDR3 sequence (DNA): TGCGCCAGCAGCCTTCCGCCCGGGACAGCTGACTACGAGCAGTACTTC. Translating gives CASSLPPGTADYEQYF.